Below are 23 T cell receptor beta chains sequenced from a single sample in a study of CD8 T cells in ankylosing spondylitis. TCRdb reanalysed the 5' RACE reads using MiXCR and keeps one entry per CDR3 protein. Seen here are 200,000 to 300,000 distinct CDR3 sequences, 8% to 11% observed once, and the top ten hold about 2.5%. Source material: blood, either unsorted or a sorted T cell fraction (not recorded which). Receptors originate from a male donor with ankylosing spondylitis or in good health (not recorded which).

The rearrangement links TRBV7-9 to TRBJ1-6, with D uncertain. Germline CDR1 reads SEHNR; CDR2 reads FQNEAQ (reference sequence). There are 14 residues in the CDR3. V was shortened by 3 bases and J by 10 bases, with 13 bases between the two germline ends. The CDR3 DNA reads TGTGCCAGCAGCTTCAGCTCGAAAGGGTCACCCCTCCACTTT. This encodes CASSFSSKGSPLHF.

This clonotype has ten or more counts. The chain recombines TRBV12-3 or TRBV12-4 with TRBJ1-2, with TRBD1 as a possible D gene (5 bases). The V end was cut by 6 bases, the J end by 4 bases, with 18 bases between. CDR3 length: 15 residues. The DNA of the CDR3 is TGTGCCAGCAGCCTGGGACTCCTCCGGAGCTATGGCTACACCTTC. Residues: CASSLGLLRSYGYTF.

This clonotype was picked up many times. This CDR3 reads CASSLSRGGGEQYF. In DNA form, the CDR3 reads TGCGCCAGCAGCCTGTCGAGGGGGGGAGGCGAGCAGTACTTC. The chain employs TRBV10-1 and TRBJ2-7, with D possibly being TRBD2 (7 bases). Germline V gene sequence: CDR1 WNHNN, CDR2 SYGVQD (reference sequence). The V end lost 6 bases, the J end lost 6 bases, and 18 bases lay between the germline ends. The CDR3 covers 14 residues.

This chain joins TRBV7-2 and TRBJ1-2; D is unclear. V lost 0 bases, J lost 0 bases, and 5 bases lay in between. The V gene's germline CDR1 is SGHTA and CDR2 FQGNSA. The CDR3 loop spans 14 amino acids. CDR3: CASSLAPSNYGYTF. CDR3 in DNA: TGTGCCAGCAGCTTAGCCCCCTCTAACTATGGCTACACCTTC.

This clonotype was seen a handful of times. This chain links TRBV28 with TRBJ2-7, with D possibly TRBD2 on 6 matching bases. The CDR3 runs to 12 residues. The germline V gene has CDR1 MDHEN and CDR2 SYDVKM. Trimming removed 6 bases from V and 3 bases from J, with 9 bases in between. CDR3 sequence reads: CASRKTSYEQYF. The CDR3 DNA reads as TGTGCCAGCAGGAAGACTAGCTACGAGCAGTACTTC.

This clonotype has ten or more counts. The CDR3, as DNA: TGCAGTGCTAGAGGAACGGGACATCCGATTCTAGCCAAAAACATTCAGTACTTC. This translates into CSARGTGHPILAKNIQYF. The chain couples TRBV20-1 to TRBJ2-4; D is possibly TRBD1 (6 bases). This CDR3 spans 18 amino acids. V shed 1 base and J shed 0 bases, with 19 bases lying between them. The germline V gene encodes CDR1 DFQATT and CDR2 SNEGSKA (reference sequence).

This clonotype was seen at least ten times. V usage is TRBV4-1 and J usage is TRBJ2-4; 15 bases agree with TRBD2. The trim removed 4 bases at V and 7 bases at J, leaving 5 bases unmatched. The CDR3 is made up of 16 amino acids. CDR1 is MGHRA, CDR2 YSYEKL, per germline. CDR3 sequence: CASSRGLAGGRNIQYF. Here the CDR3 DNA reads TGCGCCAGCAGCCGCGGACTAGCGGGAGGGAGGAACATTCAGTACTTC.

This clonotype was picked up many times. V and J are TRBV7-7 and TRBJ2-5; D uncertain. CDR1 and CDR2 (germline): SSHAT, FNYEAQ (reference sequence). This CDR3 comprises 13 residues. Trimming cost V 2 bases and J 5 bases, with 9 bases left between them. The CDR3 nucleotides are TGTGCCAGCAGCTTAAGCATCCGGGAGACCCAGTACTTC. Translated: CASSLSIRETQYF.

The sample holds a few counts of this clonotype. V is TRBV20-1 and J is TRBJ2-7; 8 bases are a match to TRBD1. Germline V lookup: CDR1 DFQATT, CDR2 SNEGSKA (reference sequence). V gave up 1 base and J gave up 1 base; unmatched junction bases: 6. The CDR3 runs to 15 residues. Here the CDR3 DNA reads TGCAGTGCTAGAGGGGGGACAGGATCTTCCTACGAGCAGTACTTC. Its protein product is CSARGGTGSSYEQYF.

This clonotype has ten or more counts. The chain uses TRBV20-1 and TRBJ1-1, with D unclear. This CDR3 is built from 14 residues. CDR1 DFQATT and CDR2 SNEGSKA come from the germline V gene (reference sequence). V lost 5 bases, J lost 2 bases, and 15 bases lay in between. CDR3 residues: CSAPEGGRNTEAFF. The DNA for the CDR3 is TGCAGTGCTCCCGAGGGAGGGCGAAACACTGAAGCTTTCTTT.

This clonotype was picked up a small number of times. V gene TRBV7-8 combines with J gene TRBJ2-7; a possible D gene is TRBD1 (7 bases). The V gene's germline CDR1 is SGHVS and CDR2 FQNEAQ. V was trimmed by 4 bases and J by 3 bases, leaving 13 bases between them. This CDR3 contains 14 residues. The CDR3 DNA follows: TGTGCCAGCAGCTCCCAGCAGGGGGGCTACGAGCAGTACTTC. Protein: CASSSQQGGYEQYF.

This clonotype was found many times. The V call is TRBV6-1, the J call TRBJ2-3; D is perhaps TRBD1 (5 bases). The CDR3 contains 15 residues. Trimming took off 8 bases at V and 2 bases at J, with 17 bases between the two ends. Germline V gives CDR1 MNHNS, CDR2 SASEGT. In nucleotides, the CDR3 is TGTGCCAGCGGACAAGCAGGGTCGCCCACAGATACGCAGTATTTT. As protein: CASGQAGSPTDTQYF.

This clonotype was seen a few times. V gene TRBV3-1 combines with J gene TRBJ2-1; D gene uncertain. This CDR3 is built from 15 residues. In germline, CDR1 is LGHDT, CDR2 YNNKEL (reference sequence). V shed 0 bases and J shed 6 bases, with 12 bases lying between them. The CDR3 loop is CASSQEAHPGNEQFF. The DNA of the CDR3 is TGTGCCAGCAGCCAAGAGGCCCACCCGGGCAATGAGCAGTTCTTC.

This clonotype was detected many times. This sequence joins TRBV6-1 and TRBJ1-6; 9 bases match TRBD1. J lost 9 bases, V lost 4 bases, and 10 bases had no gene match. The length of the CDR3 is 16 residues. The germline gives CDR1 MNHNS, CDR2 SASEGT. DNA of the CDR3: TGTGCCAGCAGTGGGGAACAGGGGGCAATCGCTTCACCCCTCCACTTT. Its translation: CASSGEQGAIASPLHF.

In its sample, this clonotype is medium-sized (0.01 to 0.1%). CDR3 sequence (DNA): TGCAGTGCCGGTGGTGCCGGGGGCCCCTCCGATACGCAGTATTTT. This codes for CSAGGAGGPSDTQYF. V usage is TRBV20-1 and J usage is TRBJ2-3, with D perhaps given as TRBD1 or TRBD2 (6 bases each). The CDR3 is made up of 15 amino acids. The ends were cut back, 6 bases at V and 6 bases at J, with 22 bases in the middle. CDR1 and CDR2 (germline): DFQATT, SNEGSKA (reference sequence).

This clonotype was observed at least ten times. The chain uses TRBV20-1 and TRBJ1-1; 7 positions match TRBD1. Germline V gene data show CDR1 as DFQATT and CDR2 as SNEGSKA (reference sequence). J gave up 4 bases and V 3 bases, and 8 bases lay outside the gene matches. The CDR3 is 14 amino acids. The CDR3 protein is CSARTGSGSTEAFF. In nucleotides, the CDR3 is TGCAGTGCTAGGACAGGGTCGGGTAGCACTGAAGCTTTCTTT.

This clonotype has ten or more counts. DNA for the CDR3: TGTGCCAGCAGCTTCGCGGGGCCCACCGGGGAGCTGTTTTTT. It specifies CASSFAGPTGELFF. The chain couples TRBV5-6 to TRBJ2-2, with D tentatively TRBD2 (6 bases). The CDR3 covers 14 residues. Germline CDR1 SGHDT, CDR2 YYEEEE. V was shortened by 2 bases and J by 4 bases, with 9 bases between the two germline ends.

This clonotype has only a few counts. The chain links TRBV11-1 to TRBJ2-3, with TRBD2 matching over 8 bases. The CDR3 loop spans 18 amino acids. Germline-derived CDR1 and CDR2 are SGHAT and FQDESV (reference sequence). The trim removed 5 bases at V and 2 bases at J, leaving 15 bases unmatched. The CDR3 spells CASSLVGAGGAHTDTQYF. The CDR3 DNA sequence: TGTGCCAGCAGCCTTGTTGGCGCGGGAGGTGCCCACACAGATACGCAGTATTTT.

The gene calls are TRBV14 and TRBJ2-1, with D perhaps assigned TRBD1 or TRBD2 (6 bases each). The CDR3 contains 16 residues. V lost 4 bases, J lost 8 bases, and 21 bases lay in between. Per germline, CDR1 SGHDN and CDR2 FVKESK. The CDR3 DNA is TGTGCCAGCAGCCTCGAGGGGGGACGCGGGATCGATGAGCAGTTCTTC. It is translated as CASSLEGGRGIDEQFF.

This clonotype was found many times. The chain joins TRBV5-1 to TRBJ2-7, with D perhaps assigned TRBD1 or TRBD2 (5 bases each). V shed 4 bases and J shed 0 bases, with 8 bases lying between them. Germline lookup yields CDR1 SGHRS and CDR2 YFSETQ. CDR3 length: 13 amino acids. DNA of the CDR3: TGCGCCAGCAGCCGAGGGGACTCCTACGAGCAGTACTTC. Translation gives CASSRGDSYEQYF.

This clonotype was seen ten or more times. CDR3 nucleotides: TGCAGTGCTGCCCGGTGGGTCGGCAATCAGCCCCAGCATTTT. Protein product: CSAARWVGNQPQHF. The chain links TRBV20-1 to TRBJ1-5; D is uncertain. CDR3 length equals 14 residues. CDR1 and CDR2 (germline): DFQATT, SNEGSKA (reference sequence). Deletions cut 5 bases from V and 2 bases from J, with 13 bases between.

With regard to this clonotype: Its ends do not fully match the called genes, so a read error is possible. The rearrangement links TRBV30 to TRBJ1-6, with 8 bases identical to TRBD1. Germline V lookup: CDR1 GTSNPN, CDR2 SVGIG (reference sequence). The CDR3 sequence is 13 residues long. This CDR3 reads CAYGQGDGGPPHF. The CDR3 DNA reads as TGTGCCTACGGACAGGGTGATGGGGGACCCCCCCACTTT.

The rearrangement uses TRBV24-1 and TRBJ2-1; a weak D match, TRBD2 (5 bases). Germline values: CDR1 KGHDR, CDR2 SFDVKD. The CDR3 covers 13 residues. V dropped 2 bases and J dropped 12 bases, with 13 bases sitting between them. This CDR3 reads CATSDSRSSGQFF. The CDR3 DNA sequence: TGTGCCACCAGTGATTCCAGGTCCAGCGGGCAGTTCTTC.